Each of the 12 T cell receptor beta chains below was sequenced from the same sample in a study of vaccination and CD4 T cells after COVID-19. The Oncomine TCR Beta short-read assay sequenced DNA from cultured CD4+ T cells. MiXCR, run by TCRdb on the PCR reads, gives a single entry per CDR3 protein. The sample has 1,400 to 1,500 distinct CDR3 sequences, around 13% seen once. These TCRs are of unknown antigen specificity. Described treatment: roughly 10-day PBMC culture with coronavirus spike peptide pools or control peptides (ViraFEST assay). Those CD4+ T cells from the unexposed donor predate the COVID-19 pandemic (2011-2018). Material for sequencing was CD4+ T cells from blood, cultured in vitro. The receptors stem from a human donor in good health.

By its share, this clonotype is large. The rearrangement joins TRBV2 to TRBJ1-2; no clear D gene. Trimming took 5 bases from V and 7 from J, leaving 11 bases between them. From germline, CDR1 is SNHLY and CDR2 FYNNEI. The CDR3 covers 12 residues. DNA for the CDR3: TGTGCCAGCAGTAGGGAACGGGGTGGCTACACCTTC. It is translated as CASSRERGGYTF.

By sample fraction, this clonotype is large. The chain links TRBV20-1 to TRBJ2-4; D gene uncertain. The germline CDR1 and CDR2 sequences are DFQATT and SNEGSKA (reference sequence). V gave up 3 bases and J gave up 6 bases, with 9 bases separating them. The length of the CDR3 is 12 residues. The CDR3 DNA reads TGCAGTGCTAGGCCCTCCTTAAACATTCAGTACTTC. The encoded protein is CSARPSLNIQYF.

Comment on this clonotype: A much larger clone lies one base from this, so it may be a read error. This chain's CDR3 is CASSAMQREQYF. The DNA of the CDR3 is TGTGCCAGCAGTGCAATGCAGCGGGAGCAGTACTTC. The chain is built from TRBV6-1 and TRBJ2-7; TRBD2 is a possible D gene (5 bases). Per germline, CDR1 MNHNS and CDR2 SASEGT. Trimming removed 4 bases from V and 7 bases from J, with 11 bases in between. The CDR3 runs to 12 residues.

This chain connects TRBV11-2 to TRBJ2-3; no reliable D call. There are 12 residues in the CDR3. V lost 1 base, J lost 3 bases, and 2 bases lay in between. Per the germline V gene, CDR1 is SGHAT and CDR2 is FQNNGV. The CDR3 protein is CASSLGTDTQYF. The CDR3, as DNA: TGTGCCAGCAGCTTAGGAACAGATACGCAGTATTTT. The complete variable domain, with remaining parts taken from reference TRBV11-2 and TRBJ2-3, reads EAGVAQSPRYKIIEKRQSVAFWCNPISGHATLYWYQQILGQGPKLLIQFQNNGVVDDSQLPKDRFSAERLKGVDSTLKIQPAKLEDSAVYLCASSLGTDTQYFGPGTRLTVL.

By sample share, this clonotype is medium-sized (0.01 to 0.1%). This chain joins TRBV6-1 and TRBJ2-3; D call uncertain. The CDR3 has 13 amino acids. Trimming shortened V by 6 bases and J by 1 base, and 8 bases separated the two germline ends. Looked up from germline, CDR1 is MNHNS and CDR2 is SASEGT. The CDR3 sequence is CASSTRRTDTQYF. The CDR3, as DNA: TGTGCCAGCAGCACCAGGCGCACAGATACGCAGTATTTT.

This clonotype is medium-sized in the sample. The V and J genes are TRBV2 and TRBJ2-7; D is perhaps TRBD1 (5 bases). V was shortened by 5 bases and J by 5 bases, with 13 bases between the two germline ends. CDR3 size: 13 residues. The germline gives CDR1 SNHLY, CDR2 FYNNEI. The CDR3 nucleotides read TGTGCCAGCAGTAGTCAGGGTCTGAACGAGCAGTACTTC. Its protein is CASSSQGLNEQYF. Full variable domain (outside the CDR3, taken from reference TRBV2 and TRBJ2-7): EPEVTQTPSHQVTQMGQEVILRCVPISNHLYFYWYRQILGQKVEFLVSFYNNEISEKSEIFDDQFSVERPDGSNFTLKIRSTKLEDSAMYFCASSSQGLNEQYFGPGTRLTVT.

Judged by abundance, this clonotype is medium-sized. The rearrangement uses TRBV6-1 and TRBJ1-3; weak D call: TRBD1 (6 bases). CDR3 length: 13 amino acids. In germline, CDR1 is MNHNS, CDR2 SASEGT. The V end was cut by 6 bases, the J end by 4 bases, with 10 bases between. The CDR3 protein is CASRSGVGNTIYF. The CDR3 coding sequence is TGTGCCAGCAGATCAGGGGTCGGAAACACCATATATTTT.

Within the sample, this clonotype is medium-sized. V usage is TRBV20-1 and J usage is TRBJ1-1; D is possibly TRBD1 (6 bases). V was shortened by 0 bases and J by 5 bases, with 13 bases between the two germline ends. Per germline, CDR1 DFQATT and CDR2 SNEGSKA (reference sequence). The CDR3 is made up of 14 amino acids. The CDR3: CSARDVGAWTEAFF. The CDR3 DNA follows: TGCAGTGCTAGAGATGTGGGGGCTTGGACTGAAGCTTTCTTT.

By sample fraction, this clonotype is medium-sized. The rearrangement joins TRBV20-1 to TRBJ2-3; D is perhaps TRBD2 (5 bases). Germline CDR1 and CDR2: DFQATT and SNEGSKA (reference sequence). The CDR3 loop spans 13 amino acids. Trimming left V 1 base short and J 6 bases short, with 11 bases between. CDR3 in amino acids: CSARATGRDTQYF. The CDR3 DNA reads as TGCAGTGCTAGAGCGACGGGAAGGGATACGCAGTATTTT.

This clonotype is medium-sized in the sample. The chain couples TRBV6-1 to TRBJ2-7; TRBD2 might be the D (5 bases). CDR3 length: 12 residues. V lost 2 bases, J lost 7 bases, and 9 bases lay in between. Per germline, CDR1 MNHNS and CDR2 SASEGT. The CDR3 DNA reads TGTGCCAGCAGTGAAATGCAGCGGGAGCAGTACTTC. The encoded protein is CASSEMQREQYF.

The genes are TRBV29-1 and TRBJ1-1; 8 bases line up with TRBD1. The germline CDR1 and CDR2 sequences are SQVTM and ANQGSEA. Trimming removed 7 bases from V and 6 bases from J; junction bases left unmatched: 7. CDR3 size: 12 residues. The DNA for the CDR3 is TGCAGCGGGGGGGGACAGGCGGCTGAAGCTTTCTTT. Translating gives CSGGGQAAEAFF. The whole variable domain, filled in from reference TRBV29-1 and TRBJ1-1, reads SAVISQKPSRDICQRGTSLTIQCQVDSQVTMMFWYRQQPGQSLTLIATANQGSEATYESGFVIDKFPISRPNLTFSTLTVSNMSPEDSSIYLCSGGGQAAEAFFGQGTRLTVV.

This clonotype is medium-sized within its sample. CDR3: CASSRRVNSGNTIYF. CDR3 bases: TGTGCCAGCAGCCGCAGAGTAAACTCTGGAAACACCATATATTTT. This chain connects TRBV7-2 to TRBJ1-3; D not certain. The CDR3 has 15 amino acids. The germline CDR1 and CDR2 sequences are SGHTA and FQGNSA. The V and J ends lost 5 bases and 0 bases respectively, with 11 bases between them. The full variable domain, in which reference TRBV7-2 and TRBJ1-3 provide the parts outside the CDR3, is GAGVSQSPSNKVTEKGKDVELRCDPISGHTALYWYRQSLGQGLEFLIYFQGNSAPDKSGLPSDRFSAERTGGSVSTLTIQRTQQEDSAVYLCASSRRVNSGNTIYFGEGSWLTVV.